This is a list of T cell receptor beta chains from one sample in a study of Ad26.COV2.S vaccination and SARS-CoV-2 variants. TCRdb's copy holds only in-frame clones and misses some; the assay was immunoSEQ multiplex PCR. The sample comprises 300,000 to 350,000 clones, about 85% of which are singletons, and 6.4% rests with the top ten. The specimen comprised peripheral blood, sampled in a trial of Ad26.COV2.S vaccine versus placebo. Every receptor here comes from a person aged 18 to 65 who received the Ad26.COV2.S COVID-19 vaccine or a placebo. CDR3s include the opening cysteine and the closing phenylalanine or tryptophan. The D gene is left open where the match is weak. Rows give clone size only sometimes, using once, few, many, or a class for an expanded clone.

V gene	J gene	D gene	clone size	CDR3 DNA	CDR3 protein
TRBV9	TRBJ1-2	TRBD1	-	TGTGCCAGCAGCCTAGACAGGGGGCGAAACTATGGCTACACCTTC	CASSLDRGRNYGYTF
TRBV7-9	TRBJ1-2	TRBD1	-	TGTGCCAGCAGCTCCACGGAGCTGAGGGGGCAGGGCTACACCTTC	CASSSTELRGQGYTF
TRBV11-3	TRBJ2-3	-	-	TGTGCCAGCAGCTTAGGTGGGGGTCCCACAGATACGCAGTATTTT	CASSLGGGPTDTQYF
TRBV5-6	TRBJ2-7	TRBD1	-	TGTGCCAGCAGCTTCCGAGGACAGGTACGAGAGCAGTACTTC	CASSFRGQVREQYF
TRBV7-9	TRBJ1-1	-	once	TGTGCCAGCAGCCCCCAGGGGCACGGAGCTTTCTTT	CASSPQGHGAFF
TRBV7-2	TRBJ2-2	-	-	TGTGCCAGCAGCTTGCGAGCGAACACCGGGGAGCTGTTTTTT	CASSLRANTGELFF
TRBV9	TRBJ1-1	TRBD1	-	TGTGCCAGCAGCGGCCAGGGGGGGAACACTGAAGCTTTCTTT	CASSGQGGNTEAFF
TRBV18	TRBJ1-2	TRBD1	-	TGTGCCAGCTCACCTCAGGGGGTACCTGGCTACACCTTC	CASSPQGVPGYTF
TRBV5-1	TRBJ2-7	-	few	TGCGCCAGCAGCTTCAAGACGGACCCCTACGAGCAGTACTTC	CASSFKTDPYEQYF
TRBV29-1	TRBJ2-7	-	-	TGCGGAGTCCACCGAGGCTACGAGCAGTACTTC	CGVHRGYEQYF
TRBV7-3	TRBJ2-5	-	once	TGTGCCAGCAGCTTAAAGGGGGACAAGACCCAGTACTTC	CASSLKGDKTQYF
TRBV28	TRBJ2-3	TRBD2	-	TGTGCCAGCGAGTCCCGGGGGGGCAGCACAGATACGCAGTATTTT	CASESRGGSTDTQYF
TRBV7-2	TRBJ2-3	TRBD2	once	TGTGCCAGCAGCCCAGAACTAGCGGGGGGGCCTGGAGATACGCAGTATTTT	CASSPELAGGPGDTQYF
TRBV7-3	TRBJ2-2	-	-	TGTGCCAGCAGCCTAGGAGCGGGTGGGGTTGCCGGGGAGCTGTTTTTT	CASSLGAGGVAGELFF
TRBV9	TRBJ2-3	TRBD2	-	TGTGCCAGCAGCGTAGCGGGACTAGCGGCCACAGATACGCAGTATTTT	CASSVAGLAATDTQYF
TRBV5-5	TRBJ2-1	-	-	TGTGCCAGCAGCTTGCCCACTTACAATGAGCAGTTCTTC	CASSLPTYNEQFF
TRBV28	TRBJ2-7	-	-	TGTGCCAGCAGTTTATCAGGGGTCAGGGCCTACGAGCAGTACTTC	CASSLSGVRAYEQYF
TRBV12-3/TRBV12-4	TRBJ2-3	-	once	TGTGCCAGCAGACAGGGTGCCGGAGATACGCAGTATTTT	CASRQGAGDTQYF
TRBV24-1	TRBJ2-3	TRBD1	-	TGTGCCACCAGTGAAGGACAGGGAGGCACAGATACGCAGTATTTT	CATSEGQGGTDTQYF
TRBV19	TRBJ1-1	-	-	TGTGCCAGTAGTGACCGGGCGTCGACTGAAGCTTTCTTT	CASSDRASTEAFF
TRBV5-4	TRBJ1-1	-	-	TGTGCCAGCAGCTTGGAGGCAGGGATGAACACTGAAGCTTTCTTT	CASSLEAGMNTEAFF
TRBV7-9	TRBJ1-4	TRBD1	-	TGTGCCAGCAGCTCCACCGGGACAGGGGGGGATGAAAAACTGTTTTTT	CASSSTGTGGDEKLFF
TRBV7-9	TRBJ2-1	TRBD1	-	TGTGCCAGCAGCGCCAAAGGGGGCCCCTCCTACAATGAGCAGTTCTTC	CASSAKGGPSYNEQFF
TRBV7-9	TRBJ2-7	TRBD2	-	TGTGCCAGCAGCCCAGGACTAGCGAGCTACGAGCAGTACTTC	CASSPGLASYEQYF
TRBV27	TRBJ1-6	-	-	TGTGCCAGCAGTTTATCGGAAGGGTATAATTCACCCCTCCACTTT	CASSLSEGYNSPLHF
TRBV2	TRBJ2-7	-	-	TGTGCCAGCAGCGGGGGCTACGAGCAGTACTTC	CASSGGYEQYF
TRBV27	TRBJ1-1	-	-	TGTGCCAGCACCGGCAACCTCAACACTGAAGCTTTCTTT	CASTGNLNTEAFF
TRBV3-1/TRBV3-2	TRBJ1-4	-	-	TGTGCCAGCAGCCCCTCGGGGAGTGGTGAAAAACTGTTTTTT	CASSPSGSGEKLFF
TRBV19	TRBJ2-5	-	-	TGTGCCAGTAGTCGAAATAAGGTAGCTTTCCAAGAGACCCAGTACTTC	CASSRNKVAFQETQYF
TRBV30	TRBJ2-7	TRBD2	-	TGTGCCTCTACTAGCGGGAGGGCCTTGTACGAGCAGTACTTC	CASTSGRALYEQYF
TRBV4-3	TRBJ2-1	-	-	TGCGCCAGCAGCCAAGATGCGGCCAGTCACAATGAGCAGTTCTTC	CASSQDAASHNEQFF
TRBV28	TRBJ1-1	-	-	TGTGCCAGCAGTTTAACACTGAACACTGAAGCTTTCTTT	CASSLTLNTEAFF
TRBV7-6	TRBJ2-5	TRBD2	-	TGTGCCAGCAGCTTAACTAGCGGGGGGATGGAGACCCAGTACTTC	CASSLTSGGMETQYF
TRBV6-8	TRBJ2-3	TRBD2	-	TGTGCCAGCAAGACTAGCGGGAGACCAGATACGCAGTATTTT	CASKTSGRPDTQYF
TRBV4-2	TRBJ1-2	TRBD1	-	TGTGCCAGCAGCCAAGATGGGAACAGGGGCGGCTACACCTTC	CASSQDGNRGGYTF
TRBV19	TRBJ2-7	-	-	TGTGCCAGAACGACCGAAGGGAGCGAGCAGTACTTC	CARTTEGSEQYF
TRBV2	TRBJ1-5	-	once	TGTGCCAGCAGTGAAGCTCAGACAGGTCATTCCCTTCCTTTT	CASSEAQTGHSLPF
TRBV7-2	TRBJ2-7	-	-	TGTGCCAGCAGCGCCGGAAGGAACTACGAGCAGTACTTC	CASSAGRNYEQYF
TRBV6-1	TRBJ1-1	-	-	TGTGCCAGCAGTGAACAGGGGACAACTGAAGCTTTCTTT	CASSEQGTTEAFF
TRBV4-1	TRBJ1-3	-	-	TGCGCCAGCAGCCAAGAAGTTATTGGTGGAAACACCATATATTTT	CASSQEVIGGNTIYF
TRBV5-4	TRBJ2-3	-	-	TGTGCCAGCAGCTTGGTTGCTAGCAGAGATACGCAGTATTTT	CASSLVASRDTQYF
TRBV19	TRBJ2-3	-	-	TGTGCCAGTAGGCGGCAGGGTACAGATACGCAGTATTTT	CASRRQGTDTQYF
TRBV12-3/TRBV12-4	TRBJ1-5	-	few	TGTGCCAGCAGATTAGGGTCGGGGCAGCCCCAGCATTTT	CASRLGSGQPQHF
TRBV27	TRBJ1-2	TRBD1	-	TGTGCCAGCAGCGGACAGGCATTTAACTATGGCTACACCTTC	CASSGQAFNYGYTF
TRBV13	TRBJ1-6	-	-	TGTGCCAGCAGCTCCGGACAGTTTGGAAAGAGCTCCTATAATTCACCCCTCCACTTT	CASSSGQFGKSSYNSPLHF
TRBV30	TRBJ1-1	-	-	TGTGCCTGGAGTGTGGTCAGGGCTTCTGAAGCTTTCTTT	CAWSVVRASEAFF
TRBV27	TRBJ2-5	-	-	TGTGCCAGCAGTTTACTACCCTTGGGGGAGACCCAGTACTTC	CASSLLPLGETQYF
TRBV5-8	TRBJ1-5	-	-	TGTGCCAGCAGAACTAGGGCGGGGGGCTATCAGCCCCAGCATTTT	CASRTRAGGYQPQHF
TRBV5-1	TRBJ1-6	-	once	TGCGCCAGCAGCTTGGGGGGGCCCTCCTATAATTCACCCCTCCACTTT	CASSLGGPSYNSPLHF
TRBV28	TRBJ1-1	-	once	TGTGCCACTTCGTCGATTGCTGAAGCTTTCTTT	CATSSIAEAFF